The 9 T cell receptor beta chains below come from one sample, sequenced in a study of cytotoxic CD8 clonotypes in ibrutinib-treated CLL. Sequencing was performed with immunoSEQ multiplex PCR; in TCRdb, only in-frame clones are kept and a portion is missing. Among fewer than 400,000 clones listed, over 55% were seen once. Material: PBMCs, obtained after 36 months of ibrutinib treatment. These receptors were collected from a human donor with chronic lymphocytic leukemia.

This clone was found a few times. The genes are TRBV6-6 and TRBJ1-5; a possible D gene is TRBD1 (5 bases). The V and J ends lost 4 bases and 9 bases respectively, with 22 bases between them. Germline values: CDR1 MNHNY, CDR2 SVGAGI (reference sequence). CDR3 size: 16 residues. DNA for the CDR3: TGTGCCAGCAGTTTGGGCAGGGCGGCGACCTTACCGCCCCAGCATTTT. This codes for CASSLGRAATLPPQHF.

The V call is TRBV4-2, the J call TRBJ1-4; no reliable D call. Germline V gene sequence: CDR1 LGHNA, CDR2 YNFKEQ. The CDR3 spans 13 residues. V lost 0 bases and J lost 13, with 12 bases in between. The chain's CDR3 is CASSQDLGAGLFF. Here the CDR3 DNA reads TGTGCCAGCAGCCAAGATCTGGGTGCGGGACTGTTTTTT.

The DNA for the CDR3 is TGTGCCAGCAGCTTTAGGACGTCCTACGAGCAGTACTTC. Translation: CASSFRTSYEQYF. The J gene is TRBJ2-7, the V gene TRBV7-2; unclear D gene. The CDR3 has 13 amino acids. The V end was cut by 3 bases, the J end by 1 base, with 7 bases between. The germline V gene encodes CDR1 SGHTA and CDR2 FQGNSA. Variable domain in full (rest from reference TRBV7-2 and TRBJ2-7): GAGVSQSPSNKVTEKGKDVELRCDPISGHTALYWYRQSLGQGLEFLIYFQGNSAPDKSGLPSDRFSAERTGGSVSTLTIQRTQQEDSAVYLCASSFRTSYEQYFGPGTRLTVT.

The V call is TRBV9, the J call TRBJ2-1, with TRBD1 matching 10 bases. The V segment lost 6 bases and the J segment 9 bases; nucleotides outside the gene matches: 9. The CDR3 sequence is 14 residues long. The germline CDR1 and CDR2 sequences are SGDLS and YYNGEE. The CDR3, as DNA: TGTGCCAGCACCCGAGGGACAGGGGTGGGTGAGCAGTTCTTC. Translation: CASTRGTGVGEQFF.

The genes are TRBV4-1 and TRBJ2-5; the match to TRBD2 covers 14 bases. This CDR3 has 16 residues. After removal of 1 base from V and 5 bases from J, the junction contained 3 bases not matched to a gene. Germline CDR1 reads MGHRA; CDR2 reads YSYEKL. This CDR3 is CASSQVGLAGVETQYF. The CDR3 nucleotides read TGCGCCAGCAGCCAAGTGGGACTAGCGGGAGTCGAGACCCAGTACTTC.

The DNA of the CDR3 is TGTGCCAGCAGCCTACGGGACAGGGGACACGTTTGTTTAGATGGCTACACCTTC. Translating gives CASSLRDRGHVCLDGYTF. The chain recombines TRBV21-1 with TRBJ1-2; TRBD1, the table's D call, lacks a check against the DNA. TRBV21-1 is flagged as a pseudogene. The length of the CDR3 is 18 residues.

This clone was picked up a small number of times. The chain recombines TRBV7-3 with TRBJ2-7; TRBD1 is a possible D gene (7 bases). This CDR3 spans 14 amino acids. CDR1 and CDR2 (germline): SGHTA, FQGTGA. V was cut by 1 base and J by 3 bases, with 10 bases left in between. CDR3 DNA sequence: TGTGCCAGCAGCTTAAGGCGGGACAGCTACGAGCAGTACTTC. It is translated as CASSLRRDSYEQYF.

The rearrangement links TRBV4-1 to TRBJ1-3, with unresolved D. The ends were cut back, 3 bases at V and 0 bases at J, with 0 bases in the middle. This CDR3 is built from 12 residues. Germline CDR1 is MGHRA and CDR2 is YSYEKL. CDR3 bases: TGCGCCAGCAGCCACTCTGGAAACACCATATATTTT. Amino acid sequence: CASSHSGNTIYF.

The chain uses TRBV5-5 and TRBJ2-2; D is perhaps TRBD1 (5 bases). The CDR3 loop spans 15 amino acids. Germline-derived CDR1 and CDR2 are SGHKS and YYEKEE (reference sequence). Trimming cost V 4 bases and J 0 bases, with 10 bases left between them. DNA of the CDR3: TGTGCCAGCAGCCTGGGGCACGCGAACACCGGGGAGCTGTTTTTT. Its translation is CASSLGHANTGELFF.